This TCR beta chain was observed in a study of OX40 agonist ivuxolimab in advanced cancers. Study as a whole: Ivuxolimab is a fully human IgG2 antibody that activates OX40 (CD134). Study outcomes and limitations: Normalized T-cell clonal expansion was also low in a subset of nonresponders. At doses 0.1 to 3.0 mg/kg, CD4+ and CD8+ clones expanded.

This CDR3 is 14 amino acids long. Germline V gives CDR1 MRHNA, CDR2 SNTAGT. Trimming took 6 bases from V and 4 from J; bases not matched to a gene: 6. This table comes from immunoSEQ multiplex PCR, and its TCRdb copy is limited to in-frame clones, with some not included. The sample holds roughly 26,000 clones; 80% to 90% are singletons and the top ten take approximately 20%. Note on this clone: As yet, its antigen is unknown.

Samples of blood were obtained at baseline, on cycle 4 day 1, and on cycle 7 day 1. The J gene is TRBJ2-1, the V gene TRBV6-4; 7 bases match TRBD2. The TCR originated in an adult with an advanced solid tumor such as melanoma, head and neck, liver or kidney cancer. Here the sequenced sample was CD4+ or CD8+ T cells sorted from blood, taken in a trial of the OX40 agonist ivuxolimab. In DNA, the CDR3 is TGTGCCAGCAGGCCCCGGGGGGATTACAATGAGCAGTTCTTC. Translating gives CASRPRGDYNEQFF.